The present T cell receptor (beta chain) was sequenced within a study of blood T cell repertoires in COVID-19 (TCRdb year 2020). Study-wide context: The collaborator samples originated in the United States, Italy and Spain and spanned the acute and convalescent phases of COVID-19. The dataset comprised deeply sampled blood TCRbeta repertoires from subjects exposed to, actively infected with, or recovered from COVID-19. The material from the prospective study consisted of cDNA or gDNA derived from T cells, B-cell-depleted T cells, or PBMCs. The repertoires were made available in a free public database intended to serve as a resource for research on the immune response to SARS-CoV-2. Samples were obtained from the ongoing ImmuneRACE study (first 160 participants) and from 1,254 subjects provided by 6 global collaborators. A de-identified subject ID, COVID-19 status, age in years and sex were almost always included in the sample metadata. Where HLA class I and class II types were available, the types were taken from metadata supplied by the sample provider, not from assay-based typing.

Study-wide conclusions, independent of this receptor: Clinical and demographic metadata were provided uncurated, with the amount varying by source and participant.

This clone was detected only once. The antigen it recognizes is unknown. Base-call qualities are not available, and no considerably larger clone is one nucleotide away. Trimmed from V: 0 bases; trimmed from J: 7 bases; junction bases lacking a gene match: 5. The cysteine opens and the phenylalanine closes a CDR3 of 14 amino acids. The retained sequence is limited to the CDR3, 42 bases, with the frame set at the first base. The CDR1 and CDR2 encoded by the germline V gene are MNHNS and SASEGT. TCRbeta CDR3 regions were amplified from genomic DNA by means of the immunoSEQ Assay, a bias-controlled multiplex PCR. In the paper's pipeline: The number of nucleated cells in each sample was estimated by amplification of reference gene primers within the assay. Sequence reads were collapsed and filtered to measure the absolute abundance of every unique TCRbeta CDR3 rearrangement. For each sample, productive Simpson clonality was calculated as the square root of Simpson's diversity index across productive rearrangements. TCRdb provides this immuneACCESS table in a form limited to in-frame rearrangements. Some clones are lacking; in checked studies, under half of them reflect an unresolved V gene, and why the rest are absent is not known. From that table come the V and J calls and clone size; the DNA was used to work out D and trimming. The sample includes 200,000 to 250,000 clones, with about 87% observed a single time. The ten largest clones capture 3% to 4% of the sample.

Participants in the prospective study were enrolled through a virtual design, were aged roughly 18 to 90 years, and lived in roughly 25 United States geographic areas. To assign participants to cohorts, the prospective study relied on clinical history that participants themselves reported in a screening survey and a study questionnaire. Exposed participants had been in contact, within 2 weeks of entering the study, with a person who had a PCR-confirmed or clinician-diagnosed case of COVID-19. In the prospective study, mobile phlebotomists collected whole blood, serum and a nasopharyngeal or oropharyngeal swab from each participant. Over an approximately 2-month period, participants in the prospective study had the option of providing additional blood draws and questionnaires. Blood samples from the prospective study were shipped frozen or at room temperature prior to DNA extraction.

The origin of this receptor is a woman in her twenties or thirties who had been exposed to COVID-19. The rearrangement combines TRBV6-1 with TRBJ1-1, with TRBD1 matching 7 junction bases. Sequencing used PBMCs or T cells enriched from blood (not recorded which). The DNA is TGTGCCAGCAGTGAAGCAAGGGGGCTAAATGAAGCTTTCTTT. It translates to CASSEARGLNEAFF.